The clone carrying this TCR beta chain was seen repeatedly, ten times or more. Antigen: not known. The sample holds other DNA sequences that translate to the same CDR3. This entry comes from a study of beta chain features in type 1 diabetes. There are 11 residues in the CDR3. Per germline, CDR1 SGHDN and CDR2 FVKESK. V was clipped by 3 bases and J by 4 bases, with 2 bases between them. Study-level results: A greater similarity of naive, central memory and Treg TCRB repertoires was seen among patients than among healthy donors.

The investigators reverse transcribed all of the isolated RNA, so they sequenced expressed TCRB transcripts. The assay was immunoSEQ multiplex PCR, and TCRdb's table has in-frame clones only and misses some. The data hold 810,000 or so clones, with 15% to 20% observed a single time. The V call is TRBV14, the J call TRBJ2-3; D remains ambiguous. The sequence came from a woman under 30 in good health. Input material: naive CD4+ T cells from blood. The CDR3 sequence is CASSHSDTQYF. The DNA for the CDR3 is TGTGCCAGCAGCCATTCAGATACGCAGTATTTT. The full variable domain, its missing parts supplied by reference TRBV14 and TRBJ2-3, is EAGVTQFPSHSVIEKGQTVTLRCDPISGHDNLYWYRRVMGKEIKFLLHFVKESKQDESGMPNNRFLAERTGGTYSTLKVQPAELEDSGVYFCASSHSDTQYFGPGTRLTVL.